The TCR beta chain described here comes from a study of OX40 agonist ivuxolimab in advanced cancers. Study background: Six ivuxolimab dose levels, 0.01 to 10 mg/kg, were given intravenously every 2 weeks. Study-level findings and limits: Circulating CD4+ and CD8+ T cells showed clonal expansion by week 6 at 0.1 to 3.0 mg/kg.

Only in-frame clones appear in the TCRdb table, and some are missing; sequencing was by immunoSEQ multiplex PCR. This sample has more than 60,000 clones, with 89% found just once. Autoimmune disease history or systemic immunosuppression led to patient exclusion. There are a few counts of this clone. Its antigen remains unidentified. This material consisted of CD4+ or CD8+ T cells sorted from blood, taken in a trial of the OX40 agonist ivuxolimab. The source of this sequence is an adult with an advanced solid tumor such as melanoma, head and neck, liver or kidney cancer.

CDR3 protein: CASSEFSTEAFF. The CDR3 nucleotides read TGTGCCAGCAGTGAGTTCAGTACTGAAGCTTTCTTT. V is TRBV2 and J is TRBJ1-1; D uncertain. V shed 3 bases and J shed 5 bases, with 7 bases lying between them. CDR1 is SNHLY, CDR2 FYNNEI, per germline. The CDR3 covers 12 residues.